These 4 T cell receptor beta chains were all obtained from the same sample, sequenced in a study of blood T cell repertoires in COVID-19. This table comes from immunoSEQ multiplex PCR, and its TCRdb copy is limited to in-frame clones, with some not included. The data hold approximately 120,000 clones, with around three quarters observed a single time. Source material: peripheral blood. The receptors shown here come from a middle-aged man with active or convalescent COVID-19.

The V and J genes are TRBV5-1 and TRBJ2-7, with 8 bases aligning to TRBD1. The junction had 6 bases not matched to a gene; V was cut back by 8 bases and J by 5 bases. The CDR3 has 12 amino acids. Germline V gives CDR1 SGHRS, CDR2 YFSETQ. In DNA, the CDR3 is TGCGCCAGTAGACAGGGGAGCAACGAGCAGTACTTC. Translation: CASRQGSNEQYF. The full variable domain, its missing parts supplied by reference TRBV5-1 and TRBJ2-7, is KAGVTQTPRYLIKTRGQQVTLSCSPISGHRSVSWYQQTPGQGLQFLFEYFSETQRNKGNFPGRFSGRQFSNSRSEMNVSTLELGDSALYLCASRQGSNEQYFGPGTRLTVT.

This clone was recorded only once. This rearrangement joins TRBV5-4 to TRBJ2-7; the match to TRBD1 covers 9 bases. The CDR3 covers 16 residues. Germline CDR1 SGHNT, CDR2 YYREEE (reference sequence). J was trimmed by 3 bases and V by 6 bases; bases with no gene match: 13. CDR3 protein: CASTSVPGQGYYEQYF. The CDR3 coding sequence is TGTGCCAGCACCTCAGTCCCGGGACAGGGATACTACGAGCAGTACTTC.

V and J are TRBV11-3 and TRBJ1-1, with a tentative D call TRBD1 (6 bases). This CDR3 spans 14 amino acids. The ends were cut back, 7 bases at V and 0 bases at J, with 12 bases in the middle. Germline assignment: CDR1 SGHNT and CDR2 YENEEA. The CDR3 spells CASNQGQLNTEAFF. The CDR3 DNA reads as TGTGCCAGCAACCAAGGACAGTTGAACACTGAAGCTTTCTTT.

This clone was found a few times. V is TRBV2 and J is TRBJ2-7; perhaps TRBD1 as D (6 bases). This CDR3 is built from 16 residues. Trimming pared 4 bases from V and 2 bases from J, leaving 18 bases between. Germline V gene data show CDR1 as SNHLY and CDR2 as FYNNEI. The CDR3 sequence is CASSARSTGSAYEQYF. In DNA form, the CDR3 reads TGTGCCAGCAGTGCAAGATCGACAGGTTCGGCCTACGAGCAGTACTTC.